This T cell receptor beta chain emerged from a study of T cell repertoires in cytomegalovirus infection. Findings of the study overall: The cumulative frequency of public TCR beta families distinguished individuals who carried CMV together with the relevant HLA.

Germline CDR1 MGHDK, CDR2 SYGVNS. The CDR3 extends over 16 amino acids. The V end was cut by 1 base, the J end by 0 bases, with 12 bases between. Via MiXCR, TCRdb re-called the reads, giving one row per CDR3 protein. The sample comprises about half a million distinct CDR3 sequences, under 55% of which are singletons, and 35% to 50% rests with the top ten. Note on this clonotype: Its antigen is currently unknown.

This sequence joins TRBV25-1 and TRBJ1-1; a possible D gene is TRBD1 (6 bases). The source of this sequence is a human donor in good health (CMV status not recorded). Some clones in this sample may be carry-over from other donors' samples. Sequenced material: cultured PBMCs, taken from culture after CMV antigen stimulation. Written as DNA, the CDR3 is TGTGCCAGCAGTGAATTAGGGGACACTTTGAACACTGAAGCTTTCTTT. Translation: CASSELGDTLNTEAFF.